Listed below are T cell receptor beta chains from one sample, sequenced in a study of blood T cell repertoires in COVID-19. Assay used: immunoSEQ multiplex PCR; TCRdb lists only in-frame clones, some missing. The table lists nearly 95,000 clones, under 90% of them singletons. The sequenced sample consisted of peripheral blood. The receptor source for this set is a human donor with active COVID-19. The donor label of this sample is uncertain. CDR3s include the opening cysteine and the closing phenylalanine or tryptophan. Fields, in order: clone size, J gene, D gene, CDR3 length, V gene, CDR3 protein, CDR3 DNA. A D gene is named only where the DNA matches it firmly. Clone size is given for some rows only: seen once, a few or many times, or a class if the clone is expanded.

clone size: -
J gene: TRBJ2-3
D gene: -
CDR3 length: 16
V gene: TRBV7-2
CDR3 protein: CASSLVSSAPTDTQYF
CDR3 DNA: TGTGCCAGCAGCTTAGTGTCTAGCGCTCCCACAGATACGCAGTATTTT

clone size: -
J gene: TRBJ1-2
D gene: -
CDR3 length: 14
V gene: TRBV5-6
CDR3 protein: CASSLGTTAYGYTF
CDR3 DNA: TGTGCCAGCAGCTTGGGGACAACCGCGTATGGCTACACCTTC

clone size: -
J gene: TRBJ2-7
D gene: -
CDR3 length: 13
V gene: TRBV7-9
CDR3 protein: CASSLVSYYEQYF
CDR3 DNA: TGTGCCAGCAGCTTAGTCTCGTACTACGAGCAGTACTTC

clone size: few
J gene: TRBJ1-5
D gene: TRBD1
CDR3 length: 14
V gene: TRBV6-6
CDR3 protein: CAIGTGDSNQPQHF
CDR3 DNA: TGTGCCATCGGGACAGGGGATTCCAATCAGCCCCAGCATTTT

clone size: -
J gene: TRBJ2-5
D gene: -
CDR3 length: 14
V gene: TRBV5-6
CDR3 protein: CASRSRGTGKTQYF
CDR3 DNA: TGTGCCAGCAGGTCAAGGGGGACCGGAAAGACCCAGTACTTC

clone size: -
J gene: TRBJ2-3
D gene: -
CDR3 length: 17
V gene: TRBV4-3
CDR3 protein: CASSQDAGFGWTDTQYF
CDR3 DNA: TGCGCCAGCAGCCAAGACGCCGGGTTTGGCTGGACAGATACGCAGTATTTT

clone size: -
J gene: TRBJ2-5
D gene: TRBD2
CDR3 length: 15
V gene: TRBV18
CDR3 protein: CASSGLAGGDETQYF
CDR3 DNA: TGTGCCAGCTCCGGACTAGCGGGGGGGGACGAGACCCAGTACTTC

clone size: few
J gene: TRBJ1-5
D gene: -
CDR3 length: 14
V gene: TRBV4-2
CDR3 protein: CASSQDPLGQPQHF
CDR3 DNA: TGTGCCAGCAGCCAAGATCCTCTCGGTCAGCCCCAGCATTTT

clone size: -
J gene: TRBJ2-7
D gene: -
CDR3 length: 15
V gene: TRBV10-3
CDR3 protein: CAISRQGNLVVEQYF
CDR3 DNA: TGTGCCATCAGTCGGCAGGGGAACTTAGTGGTCGAGCAGTACTTC

clone size: -
J gene: TRBJ2-7
D gene: -
CDR3 length: 14
V gene: TRBV4-1
CDR3 protein: CASSLGTGLGEQYF
CDR3 DNA: TGCGCCAGCAGCCTCGGCACAGGGTTGGGCGAGCAGTACTTC

clone size: -
J gene: TRBJ2-7
D gene: -
CDR3 length: 14
V gene: TRBV4-1
CDR3 protein: CASSQDRGPYEQYF
CDR3 DNA: TGCGCCAGCAGCCAAGATCGAGGGCCCTACGAGCAGTACTTC

clone size: -
J gene: TRBJ2-5
D gene: TRBD1
CDR3 length: 15
V gene: TRBV28
CDR3 protein: CASSQLDRSRQTQYF
CDR3 DNA: TGTGCCAGCAGTCAGCTGGACAGGTCGAGGCAGACCCAGTACTTC

clone size: -
J gene: TRBJ2-1
D gene: -
CDR3 length: 14
V gene: TRBV19
CDR3 protein: CASRTETGYNEQFF
CDR3 DNA: TGTGCCAGTAGAACAGAAACAGGATACAATGAGCAGTTCTTC

clone size: -
J gene: TRBJ1-5
D gene: -
CDR3 length: 14
V gene: TRBV4-1
CDR3 protein: CASSQVFSNQPQHF
CDR3 DNA: TGCGCCAGCAGCCAAGTCTTCTCGAATCAGCCCCAGCATTTT

clone size: -
J gene: TRBJ2-3
D gene: -
CDR3 length: 14
V gene: TRBV18
CDR3 protein: CASSPSGLPDTQYF
CDR3 DNA: TGTGCCAGCTCACCATCTGGGCTCCCAGATACGCAGTATTTT

clone size: -
J gene: TRBJ2-3
D gene: TRBD2
CDR3 length: 14
V gene: TRBV9
CDR3 protein: CASSVGRGADTQYF
CDR3 DNA: TGTGCCAGCAGCGTCGGCCGGGGGGCAGATACGCAGTATTTT

clone size: -
J gene: TRBJ2-1
D gene: -
CDR3 length: 16
V gene: TRBV9
CDR3 protein: CASSVVAGALYNEQFF
CDR3 DNA: TGTGCCAGCAGCGTAGTTGCAGGGGCGCTTTATAATGAGCAGTTCTTC

clone size: -
J gene: TRBJ2-5
D gene: -
CDR3 length: 14
V gene: TRBV7-8
CDR3 protein: CASSSRGGPETQYF
CDR3 DNA: TGTGCCAGCAGCTCGAGGGGGGGCCCGGAGACCCAGTACTTC

clone size: -
J gene: TRBJ2-2
D gene: -
CDR3 length: 12
V gene: TRBV28
CDR3 protein: CASRVLTGELFF
CDR3 DNA: TGTGCTTCTCGCGTCCTTACCGGGGAGCTGTTTTTT

clone size: -
J gene: TRBJ1-3
D gene: -
CDR3 length: 15
V gene: TRBV18
CDR3 protein: CASSRVGGTGNTIYF
CDR3 DNA: TGTGCCAGCTCCCGCGTCGGGGGAACGGGAAACACCATATATTTT

clone size: -
J gene: TRBJ1-4
D gene: -
CDR3 length: 16
V gene: TRBV12-2
CDR3 protein: CASRLIGASTNEKLFF
CDR3 DNA: TGTGCAAGTCGCTTAATTGGGGCGTCAACTAATGAAAAACTGTTTTTT

clone size: few
J gene: TRBJ1-6
D gene: TRBD1
CDR3 length: 16
V gene: TRBV9
CDR3 protein: CASSPQGASYNSPLHF
CDR3 DNA: TGTGCCAGCAGCCCCCAGGGGGCCTCCTATAATTCACCCCTCCACTTT

clone size: -
J gene: TRBJ2-6
D gene: -
CDR3 length: 18
V gene: TRBV19
CDR3 protein: CASSIRWSRTSGANVLTF
CDR3 DNA: TGTGCCAGTAGTATCAGATGGTCACGAACCTCTGGGGCCAACGTCCTGACTTTC

clone size: -
J gene: TRBJ1-4
D gene: TRBD1
CDR3 length: 15
V gene: TRBV11-2
CDR3 protein: CASSPRTGSNEKLFF
CDR3 DNA: TGTGCCAGCAGCCCCCGGACAGGGTCTAATGAAAAACTGTTTTTT

clone size: -
J gene: TRBJ1-2
D gene: TRBD1
CDR3 length: 13
V gene: TRBV29-1
CDR3 protein: CSVATGGNYGYTF
CDR3 DNA: TGCAGCGTTGCCACAGGGGGCAACTATGGCTACACCTTC

clone size: -
J gene: TRBJ2-7
D gene: -
CDR3 length: 16
V gene: TRBV7-2
CDR3 protein: CASSSKAGSTSNEQYF
CDR3 DNA: TGTGCCAGCAGCTCTAAGGCAGGGTCTACGAGTAACGAGCAGTACTTC

clone size: -
J gene: TRBJ2-7
D gene: -
CDR3 length: 15
V gene: TRBV27
CDR3 protein: CASSPVTGYTYEQYF
CDR3 DNA: TGTGCCAGCAGTCCTGTGACAGGATATACCTACGAGCAGTACTTC

clone size: -
J gene: TRBJ2-3
D gene: TRBD1
CDR3 length: 15
V gene: TRBV18
CDR3 protein: CASSPRDRVEDTQYF
CDR3 DNA: TGTGCCAGCTCACCCCGGGACAGGGTGGAAGATACGCAGTATTTT

clone size: few
J gene: TRBJ1-5
D gene: -
CDR3 length: 16
V gene: TRBV19
CDR3 protein: CASTLWGRGSNQPQHF
CDR3 DNA: TGTGCCAGTACTTTGTGGGGGAGGGGGAGCAATCAGCCCCAGCATTTT

clone size: -
J gene: TRBJ1-4
D gene: -
CDR3 length: 16
V gene: TRBV6-5
CDR3 protein: CASSYSISAGRNKLFF
CDR3 DNA: TGTGCCAGCAGTTACTCGATTTCCGCAGGGCGGAACAAACTGTTTTTT

clone size: -
J gene: TRBJ2-7
D gene: -
CDR3 length: 13
V gene: TRBV9
CDR3 protein: CASSVAGNYEQYF
CDR3 DNA: TGTGCCAGCAGCGTAGCAGGGAACTACGAGCAGTACTTC

clone size: -
J gene: TRBJ2-1
D gene: TRBD1
CDR3 length: 15
V gene: TRBV7-2
CDR3 protein: CASSSDRGPYNEQFF
CDR3 DNA: TGTGCCAGCAGCTCGGACAGGGGGCCCTACAATGAGCAGTTCTTC

clone size: -
J gene: TRBJ1-1
D gene: -
CDR3 length: 12
V gene: TRBV3-1/TRBV3-2
CDR3 protein: CASSRTGFEAFF
CDR3 DNA: TGTGCCAGCAGCCGAACAGGGTTTGAAGCTTTCTTT

clone size: -
J gene: TRBJ2-3
D gene: -
CDR3 length: 15
V gene: TRBV24-1
CDR3 protein: CATSTWTASTDTQYF
CDR3 DNA: TGTGCCACCAGTACATGGACAGCCAGCACAGATACGCAGTATTTT

clone size: once
J gene: TRBJ2-7
D gene: -
CDR3 length: 14
V gene: TRBV2
CDR3 protein: CASSDADRPYEQYF
CDR3 DNA: TGTGCCAGCAGTGATGCGGACAGACCCTACGAGCAGTACTTC

clone size: -
J gene: TRBJ1-2
D gene: -
CDR3 length: 16
V gene: TRBV7-9
CDR3 protein: CASSLDPMGARNGYTF
CDR3 DNA: TGTGCCAGCAGCTTAGATCCAATGGGGGCAAGGAATGGCTACACCTTC

clone size: -
J gene: TRBJ1-2
D gene: TRBD1
CDR3 length: 13
V gene: TRBV28
CDR3 protein: CASSMTGVNGYTF
CDR3 DNA: TGTGCCAGCAGTATGACAGGGGTTAATGGCTACACCTTC

clone size: -
J gene: TRBJ2-5
D gene: TRBD2
CDR3 length: 16
V gene: TRBV27
CDR3 protein: CASSGTSGGGGETQYF
CDR3 DNA: TGTGCCAGCTCCGGGACTAGCGGGGGGGGAGGAGAGACCCAGTACTTC

clone size: -
J gene: TRBJ1-1
D gene: -
CDR3 length: 15
V gene: TRBV6-2/TRBV6-3
CDR3 protein: CASSYSGRVNTEAFF
CDR3 DNA: TGTGCCAGCAGTTACTCGGGCAGAGTGAACACTGAAGCTTTCTTT

clone size: -
J gene: TRBJ1-6
D gene: TRBD1
CDR3 length: 16
V gene: TRBV27
CDR3 protein: CASSLGQGRFNSPLHF
CDR3 DNA: TGTGCCAGCAGTCTCGGACAGGGACGTTTTAATTCACCCCTCCACTTT

clone size: -
J gene: TRBJ1-2
D gene: -
CDR3 length: 14
V gene: TRBV5-5
CDR3 protein: CASRVEGVDYGYTF
CDR3 DNA: TGTGCCAGCAGGGTGGAAGGGGTTGACTATGGCTACACCTTC

clone size: -
J gene: TRBJ2-7
D gene: TRBD1
CDR3 length: 14
V gene: TRBV5-4
CDR3 protein: CASSRDRGVYEQYF
CDR3 DNA: TGTGCCAGCAGCCGGGACAGGGGCGTCTACGAGCAGTACTTC

clone size: -
J gene: TRBJ1-4
D gene: TRBD1
CDR3 length: 15
V gene: TRBV6-5
CDR3 protein: CASRPTGGGAEKLFF
CDR3 DNA: TGTGCCAGCAGACCGACAGGGGGCGGAGCTGAAAAACTGTTTTTT

clone size: -
J gene: TRBJ1-1
D gene: -
CDR3 length: 16
V gene: TRBV11-2
CDR3 protein: CASSFYGGIENTEAFF
CDR3 DNA: TGTGCCAGCAGCTTTTACGGGGGGATTGAGAACACTGAAGCTTTCTTT

clone size: -
J gene: TRBJ2-7
D gene: -
CDR3 length: 19
V gene: TRBV19
CDR3 protein: CASSLQGGAVAGRDYEQYF
CDR3 DNA: TGTGCCAGTAGTTTACAGGGAGGAGCGGTAGCGGGTCGAGACTACGAGCAGTACTTC

clone size: -
J gene: TRBJ2-7
D gene: TRBD1
CDR3 length: 15
V gene: TRBV15
CDR3 protein: CATSRDPGGPYEQYF
CDR3 DNA: TGTGCCACCAGCAGAGATCCAGGGGGCCCCTACGAGCAGTACTTC